This T cell receptor beta chain was identified in a study of blood T cells in healthy people across ages. In regard to this clonotype: At one end, the junction sequence differs from germline, possibly due to a read error.

Next came a second PCR, run for about 6 to 11 cycles, which used a sample-barcoded 5' primer along with a J-beta primer mix. TCRdb analysed the 5' RACE reads with MiXCR anew, one entry per CDR3 protein. In the table there are 1.5 million to 2 million distinct CDR3 sequences, about two fifths of which are singletons. The receptor was derived from a human donor in good health. The sequencing sample was made of blood.

The DNA of the CDR3 is TGCGCCAGCTCACCCATTCGGGACGAGACCCAGTACTTC. This gives the protein CASSPIRDETQYF. The chain joins TRBV18 to TRBJ2-5; D may be TRBD1 or TRBD2 (5 bases each). This CDR3 is built from 13 residues. Germline CDR1 is KGHSH and CDR2 is LQKENI.